Listed below are T cell receptor beta chains from one sample, sequenced in a study of blood T cell repertoires in COVID-19. Clones were sequenced by immunoSEQ multiplex PCR, and TCRdb holds only the in-frame ones, with some missing. The data show a few hundred thousand clones, with roughly 90% seen just once and about 0.94% held by the top ten. The material sequenced was PBMCs or T cells enriched from blood (not recorded which). These receptors came from a woman in her 30s who had been exposed to COVID-19. CDR3s include the opening cysteine and the closing phenylalanine or tryptophan. A D gene is named only where the DNA matches it firmly. Size values are once, few and many counts, or a class for expanded clones, and some rows have none.

DNA: TGTGCCAGCAGTTCCCGGACAGGGGAAGAGACCCAGTACTTC
CDR3: CASSSRTGEETQYF
V: TRBV28
J: TRBJ2-5
size: -
D: TRBD1

DNA: TGTGCCAGCAGTTTAGGAGGGGGCCCGGATCAGCCCCAGCATTTT
CDR3: CASSLGGGPDQPQHF
V: TRBV28
J: TRBJ1-5
size: -
D: TRBD1

DNA: TGTGCCAGCAGCTCAGGACTAGCGGGAGTGGCCGGGGAGCTGTTTTTT
CDR3: CASSSGLAGVAGELFF
V: TRBV11-2
J: TRBJ2-2
size: few
D: TRBD2

DNA: TGTGCCAGCAGCCAGTCGGGAAGCGGGAGTTGGGCAGATACGCAGTATTTT
CDR3: CASSQSGSGSWADTQYF
V: TRBV14
J: TRBJ2-3
size: -
D: TRBD2

DNA: TGTGCCAGCTCGGCAGAACACTATGGCTACACCTTC
CDR3: CASSAEHYGYTF
V: TRBV18
J: TRBJ1-2
size: -
D: -

DNA: TGCGCCAGCAGCCATGGGGCCTCCTATGGCTACACCTTC
CDR3: CASSHGASYGYTF
V: TRBV4-1
J: TRBJ1-2
size: -
D: -

DNA: TGTGCCAGCAGCGCTCGGACAGGATCAGGTGGAAACACCATATATTTT
CDR3: CASSARTGSGGNTIYF
V: TRBV14
J: TRBJ1-3
size: -
D: TRBD1

DNA: TGCAGCGTTGGCACAGCGGGATCTTTGACTGGAAAACTGTTTTTT
CDR3: CSVGTAGSLTGKLFF
V: TRBV29-1
J: TRBJ1-4
size: -
D: -

DNA: TGTGCCAGCAGCTCCCGCAGCCATAGCGGGAATGAGCAGTTCTTC
CDR3: CASSSRSHSGNEQFF
V: TRBV7-6
J: TRBJ2-1
size: -
D: TRBD2

DNA: TGTGCCAGCAGCCCCCAGGGAAGCCCCCTCCACTTT
CDR3: CASSPQGSPLHF
V: TRBV3-1/TRBV3-2
J: TRBJ1-6
size: few
D: -

DNA: TGCGCCAGCAGCAAATATAGCGGGAGATTTGGTGGCGGCGAAAACATTCAGTACTTC
CDR3: CASSKYSGRFGGGENIQYF
V: TRBV5-1
J: TRBJ2-4
size: -
D: TRBD2

DNA: TGTGCCAGCACCCTTATGGACAGCAATGAGCAGTTCTTC
CDR3: CASTLMDSNEQFF
V: TRBV28
J: TRBJ2-1
size: -
D: -

DNA: TGTGCCAGCAGCCTCGGGACTACTCAAGAGACCCAGTACTTC
CDR3: CASSLGTTQETQYF
V: TRBV11-2
J: TRBJ2-5
size: -
D: TRBD2

DNA: TGTGCCAGCAGCTTAAGGGACAGGGGAGAGACCCAGTACTTC
CDR3: CASSLRDRGETQYF
V: TRBV7-9
J: TRBJ2-5
size: -
D: TRBD1

DNA: TGTGCCAGCAGTTCCCAGGGCTCTGGAAACACCATATATTTT
CDR3: CASSSQGSGNTIYF
V: TRBV27
J: TRBJ1-3
size: -
D: -

DNA: TGCGCCAGCAGCTTGGGTTCTAGGACAGATAACACCGGGGAGCTGTTTTTT
CDR3: CASSLGSRTDNTGELFF
V: TRBV5-1
J: TRBJ2-2
size: -
D: -

DNA: TGCAGCGCTTGGACTGTCGCTAACTATGGCTACACCTTC
CDR3: CSAWTVANYGYTF
V: TRBV29-1
J: TRBJ1-2
size: -
D: -

DNA: TGTGCCAGCAGCTTAAGGGACAGATACTACGAGCAGTACTTC
CDR3: CASSLRDRYYEQYF
V: TRBV11-2
J: TRBJ2-7
size: -
D: TRBD1

DNA: TGTGCCAGAAGCTTGGAACTAGCGGGAGGATCTTTCACCGGGGAGCTGTTTTTT
CDR3: CARSLELAGGSFTGELFF
V: TRBV5-3
J: TRBJ2-2
size: -
D: TRBD2

DNA: TGTGCCAGCAGCGCAGCCGGGACAGGCTCCTACGAGCAGTACTTC
CDR3: CASSAAGTGSYEQYF
V: TRBV9
J: TRBJ2-7
size: -
D: TRBD1

DNA: TGTGCCAGCAGCCCTCAGCTGGTGCGGGGAAACATTCAGTACTTC
CDR3: CASSPQLVRGNIQYF
V: TRBV27
J: TRBJ2-4
size: -
D: -